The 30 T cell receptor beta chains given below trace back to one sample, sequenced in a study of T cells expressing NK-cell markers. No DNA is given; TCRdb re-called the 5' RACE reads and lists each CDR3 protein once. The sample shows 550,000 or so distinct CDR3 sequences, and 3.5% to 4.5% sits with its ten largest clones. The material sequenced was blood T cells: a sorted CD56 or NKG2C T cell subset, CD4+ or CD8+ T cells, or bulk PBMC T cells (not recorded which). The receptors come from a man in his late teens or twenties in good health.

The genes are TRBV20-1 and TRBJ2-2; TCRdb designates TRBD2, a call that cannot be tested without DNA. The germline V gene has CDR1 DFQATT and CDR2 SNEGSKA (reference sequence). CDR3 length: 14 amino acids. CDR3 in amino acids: CSASGRDTVGELFF.

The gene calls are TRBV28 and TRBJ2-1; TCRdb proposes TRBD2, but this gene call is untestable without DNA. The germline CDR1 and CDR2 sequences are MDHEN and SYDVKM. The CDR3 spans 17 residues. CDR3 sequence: CASSLRTSGYRNNEQFF.

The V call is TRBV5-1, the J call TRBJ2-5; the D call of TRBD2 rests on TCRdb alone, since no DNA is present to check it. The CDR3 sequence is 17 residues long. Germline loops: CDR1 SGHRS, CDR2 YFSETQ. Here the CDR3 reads CASSLITSGKRGETQYF.

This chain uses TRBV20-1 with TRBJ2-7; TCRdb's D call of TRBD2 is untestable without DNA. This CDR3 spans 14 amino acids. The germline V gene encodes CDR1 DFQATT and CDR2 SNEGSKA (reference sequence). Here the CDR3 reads CSAPLAGGFYEQYF.

The CDR3 region is CASSFVGPGRAEFF. This chain joins TRBV7-2 and TRBJ2-1; TCRdb's assignment of TRBD1 cannot be checked, as there is no DNA. The CDR3 loop spans 14 amino acids. Per the germline V gene, CDR1 is SGHTA and CDR2 is FQGNSA.

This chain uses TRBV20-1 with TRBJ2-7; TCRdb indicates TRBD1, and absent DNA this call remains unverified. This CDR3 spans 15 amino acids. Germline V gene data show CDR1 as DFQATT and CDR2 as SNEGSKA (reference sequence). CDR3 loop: CSARVSRDSLYEQYF.

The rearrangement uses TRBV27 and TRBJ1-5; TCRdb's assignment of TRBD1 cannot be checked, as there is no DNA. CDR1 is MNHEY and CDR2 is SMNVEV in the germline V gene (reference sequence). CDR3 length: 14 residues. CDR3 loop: CASSIGGRGQPQHF.

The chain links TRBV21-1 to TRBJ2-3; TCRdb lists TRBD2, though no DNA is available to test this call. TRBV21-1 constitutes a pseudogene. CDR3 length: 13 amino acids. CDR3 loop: CASTPRPEDTQYF.

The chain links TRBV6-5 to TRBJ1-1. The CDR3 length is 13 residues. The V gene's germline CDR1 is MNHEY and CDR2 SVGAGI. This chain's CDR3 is CASSYGGRTEAFF.

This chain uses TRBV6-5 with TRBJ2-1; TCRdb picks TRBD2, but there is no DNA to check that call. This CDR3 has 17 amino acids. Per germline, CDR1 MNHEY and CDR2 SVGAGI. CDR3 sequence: CASSYSNVLAAHNEQFF.

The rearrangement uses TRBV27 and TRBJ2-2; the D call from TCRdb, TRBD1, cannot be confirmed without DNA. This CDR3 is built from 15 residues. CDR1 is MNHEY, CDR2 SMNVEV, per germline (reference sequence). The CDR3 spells CASRGTGTLAGELFF.

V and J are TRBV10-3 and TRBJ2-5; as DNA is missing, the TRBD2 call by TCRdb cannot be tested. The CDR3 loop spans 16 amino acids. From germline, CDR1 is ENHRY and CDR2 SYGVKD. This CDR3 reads CAISEGLAEIQETQYF.

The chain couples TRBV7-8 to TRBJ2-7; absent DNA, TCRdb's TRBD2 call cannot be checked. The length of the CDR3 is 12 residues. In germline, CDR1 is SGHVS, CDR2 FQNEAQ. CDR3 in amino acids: CASSFREGRQYF.

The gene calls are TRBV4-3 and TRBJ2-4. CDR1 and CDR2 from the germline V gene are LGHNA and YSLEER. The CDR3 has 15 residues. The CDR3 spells CASSQVLGSMNIQYF.

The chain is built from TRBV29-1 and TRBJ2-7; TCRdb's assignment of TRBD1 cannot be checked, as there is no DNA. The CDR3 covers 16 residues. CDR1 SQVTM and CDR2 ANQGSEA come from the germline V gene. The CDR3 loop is CSVAGTGVRASYEQYF.

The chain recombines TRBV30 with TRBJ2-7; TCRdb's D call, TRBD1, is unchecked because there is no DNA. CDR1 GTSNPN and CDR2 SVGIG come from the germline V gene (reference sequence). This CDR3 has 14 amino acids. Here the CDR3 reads CAWSVRDAAYEQYF.

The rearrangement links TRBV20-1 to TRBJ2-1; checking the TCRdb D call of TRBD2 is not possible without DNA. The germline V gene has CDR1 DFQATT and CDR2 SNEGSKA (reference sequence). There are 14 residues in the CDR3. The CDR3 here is CSAKRLLADNEQFF.

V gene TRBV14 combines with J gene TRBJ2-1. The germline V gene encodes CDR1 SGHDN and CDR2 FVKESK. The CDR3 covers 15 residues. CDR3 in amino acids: CASSQQTLAYNKQFF.

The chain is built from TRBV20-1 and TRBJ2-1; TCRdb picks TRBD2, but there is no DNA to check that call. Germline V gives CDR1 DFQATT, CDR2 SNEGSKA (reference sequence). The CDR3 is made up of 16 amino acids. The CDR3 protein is CSATLGSGRAYNEQFF.

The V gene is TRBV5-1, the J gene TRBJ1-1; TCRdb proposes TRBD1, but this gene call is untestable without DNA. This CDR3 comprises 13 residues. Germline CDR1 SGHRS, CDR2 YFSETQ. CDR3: CASSEDRGLEAFF.

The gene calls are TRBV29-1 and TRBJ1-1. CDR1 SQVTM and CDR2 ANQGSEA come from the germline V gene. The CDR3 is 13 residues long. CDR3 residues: CSGGNPMNTEAFF.

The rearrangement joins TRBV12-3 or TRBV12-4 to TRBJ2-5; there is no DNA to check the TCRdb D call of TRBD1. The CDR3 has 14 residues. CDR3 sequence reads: CASSIWDIQETQYF.

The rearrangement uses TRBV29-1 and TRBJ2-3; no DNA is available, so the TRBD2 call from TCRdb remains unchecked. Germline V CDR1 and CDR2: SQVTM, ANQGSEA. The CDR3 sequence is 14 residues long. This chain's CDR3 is CSVEVPAREDTQYF.

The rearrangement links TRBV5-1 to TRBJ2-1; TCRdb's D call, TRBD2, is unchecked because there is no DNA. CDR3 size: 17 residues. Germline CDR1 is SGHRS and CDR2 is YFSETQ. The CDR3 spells CASSLASLAATYNEQFF.

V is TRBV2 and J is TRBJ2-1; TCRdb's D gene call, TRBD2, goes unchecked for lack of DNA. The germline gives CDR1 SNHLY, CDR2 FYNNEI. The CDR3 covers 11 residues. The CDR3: CASLIANEQFF.

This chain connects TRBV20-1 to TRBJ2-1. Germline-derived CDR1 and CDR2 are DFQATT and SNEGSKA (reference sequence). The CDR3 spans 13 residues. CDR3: CSVHPDPYNEQFF.

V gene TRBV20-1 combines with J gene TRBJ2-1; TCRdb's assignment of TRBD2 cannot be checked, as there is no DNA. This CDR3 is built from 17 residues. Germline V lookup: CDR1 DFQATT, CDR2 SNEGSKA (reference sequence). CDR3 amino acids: CSARDGRTSGMYNEQFF.

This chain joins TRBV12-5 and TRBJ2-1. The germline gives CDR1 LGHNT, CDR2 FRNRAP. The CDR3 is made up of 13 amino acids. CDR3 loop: CASGLNSYNEQFF.

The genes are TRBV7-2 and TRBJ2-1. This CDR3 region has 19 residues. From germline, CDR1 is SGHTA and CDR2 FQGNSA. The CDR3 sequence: CASSFKDWGSGSSYNEQFF.

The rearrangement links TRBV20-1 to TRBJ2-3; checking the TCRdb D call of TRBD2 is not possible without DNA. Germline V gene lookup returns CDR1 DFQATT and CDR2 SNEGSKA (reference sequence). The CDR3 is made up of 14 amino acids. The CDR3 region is CSAPGTTGLDTQYF.